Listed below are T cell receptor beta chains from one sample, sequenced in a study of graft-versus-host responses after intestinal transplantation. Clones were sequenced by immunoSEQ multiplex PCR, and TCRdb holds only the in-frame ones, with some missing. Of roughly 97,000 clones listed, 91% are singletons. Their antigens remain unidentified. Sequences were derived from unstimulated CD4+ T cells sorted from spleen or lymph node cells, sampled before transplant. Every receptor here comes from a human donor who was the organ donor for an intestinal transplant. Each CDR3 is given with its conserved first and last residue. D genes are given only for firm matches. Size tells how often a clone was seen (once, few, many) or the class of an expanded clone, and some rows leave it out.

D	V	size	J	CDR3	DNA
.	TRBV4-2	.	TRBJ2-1	CASSQDRGSYNEQFF	TGTGCCAGCAGCCAAGACCGGGGCTCCTACAATGAGCAGTTCTTC
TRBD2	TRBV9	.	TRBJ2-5	CASSVGRAGGPGETQYF	TGTGCCAGCAGCGTAGGTCGGGCGGGGGGGCCCGGAGAGACCCAGTACTTC
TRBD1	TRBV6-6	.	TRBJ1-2	CASSRTRGGNYGYTF	TGTGCCAGCAGCCGGACGAGAGGGGGCAACTATGGCTACACCTTC
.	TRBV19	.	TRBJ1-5	CASSMRQFGNQPQHF	TGTGCCAGTAGTATGCGGCAGTTTGGCAATCAGCCCCAGCATTTT
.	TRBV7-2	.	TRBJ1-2	CASSFDIQGGYTF	TGTGCCAGCAGCTTTGACATTCAGGGTGGCTACACCTTC
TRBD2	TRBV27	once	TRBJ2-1	CASSLSRLAGEHEQFF	TGTGCCAGCAGTTTATCCCGACTAGCGGGGGAGCATGAGCAGTTCTTC
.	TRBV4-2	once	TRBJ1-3	CASSPTAGAGNTIYF	TGTGCCAGCAGCCCTACCGCCGGGGCTGGAAACACCATATATTTT
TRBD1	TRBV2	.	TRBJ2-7	CASSGTGEVPQYF	TGTGCCAGCAGCGGGACAGGAGAAGTGCCGCAGTACTTC
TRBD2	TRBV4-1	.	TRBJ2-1	CASARLAGPYNEQFF	TGCGCCAGCGCTCGACTAGCGGGACCCTACAATGAGCAGTTCTTC
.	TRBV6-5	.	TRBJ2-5	CASSRGETQYF	TGTGCCAGCAGCCGCGGGGAGACCCAGTACTTC
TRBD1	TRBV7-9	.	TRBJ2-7	CASSLRTGGYEQYF	TGTGCCAGCAGCCTCAGGACAGGGGGCTACGAGCAGTACTTC
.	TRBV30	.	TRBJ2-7	CAWQRLGGEHYEQYF	TGTGCCTGGCAGCGCTTGGGCGGGGAACATTACGAGCAGTACTTC
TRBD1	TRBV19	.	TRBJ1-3	CASSIGRTGSGNTIYF	TGTGCCAGTAGTATAGGCCGGACAGGCTCTGGAAACACCATATATTTT
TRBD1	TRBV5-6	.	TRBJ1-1	CASSPRTGLEAFF	TGTGCCAGCAGCCCCCGGACAGGGCTTGAAGCTTTCTTT
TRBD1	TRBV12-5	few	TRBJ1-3	CASKTGEGNTIYF	TGTGCTAGCAAGACAGGGGAGGGAAACACCATATATTTT
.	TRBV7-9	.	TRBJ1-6	CASSPGGGQGNSPLHF	TGTGCCAGCAGCCCAGGAGGCGGGCAGGGGAATTCACCCCTCCACTTT
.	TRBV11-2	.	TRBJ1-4	CASSINSGGREKLFF	TGTGCCAGCAGCATAAACTCAGGAGGACGGGAAAAACTGTTTTTT
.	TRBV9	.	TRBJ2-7	CASSPRRRFSEQYF	TGTGCCAGCAGCCCCCGGCGTAGGTTCAGCGAGCAGTACTTC
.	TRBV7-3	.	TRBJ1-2	CASSPSGGGGYTF	TGTGCCAGCAGCCCGAGCGGCGGGGGTGGCTACACCTTC
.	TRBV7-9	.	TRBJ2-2	CASSETSPSGRAGELFF	TGTGCCAGCAGCGAAACAAGCCCCAGCGGACGGGCCGGGGAGCTGTTTTTT
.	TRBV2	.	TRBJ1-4	CASSLTEATNEKLFF	TGTGCCAGCAGTTTGACAGAAGCAACTAATGAAAAACTGTTTTTT
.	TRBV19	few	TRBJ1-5	CASSESNRVQPQHF	TGTGCCAGTAGTGAATCAAACAGGGTGCAGCCCCAGCATTTT
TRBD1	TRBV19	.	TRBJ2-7	CASMGTGVHEQYF	TGTGCCAGTATGGGGACAGGGGTCCACGAGCAGTACTTC
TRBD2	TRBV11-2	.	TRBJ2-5	CASSRGGLQETQYF	TGTGCCAGCAGCCGCGGGGGGCTACAAGAGACCCAGTACTTC
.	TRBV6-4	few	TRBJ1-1	CASNNEELNTEAFF	TGTGCCAGCAATAATGAGGAATTGAACACTGAAGCTTTCTTT
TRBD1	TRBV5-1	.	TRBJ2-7	CASSLPGQGSYEQYF	TGCGCCAGCAGCCTTCCGGGACAGGGGTCCTACGAGCAGTACTTC
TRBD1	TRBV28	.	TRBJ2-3	CASNPDRGSTDTQYF	TGTGCCAGCAACCCGGACAGGGGCAGCACAGATACGCAGTATTTT
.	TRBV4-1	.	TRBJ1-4	CASSQVPGDNEKLFF	TGCGCCAGCAGCCAAGTTCCAGGGGATAATGAAAAACTGTTTTTT
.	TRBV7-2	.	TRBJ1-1	CASSLITETEAFF	TGTGCCAGCAGCTTAATCACTGAAACTGAAGCTTTCTTT
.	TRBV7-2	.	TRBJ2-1	CASSLSIRVPYNEQFF	TGTGCCAGCAGCTTGTCTATCCGAGTCCCCTACAATGAGCAGTTCTTC
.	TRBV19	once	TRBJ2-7	CASSISSAKVYEQYF	TGTGCCAGTAGTATTTCTTCCGCTAAAGTCTACGAGCAGTACTTC
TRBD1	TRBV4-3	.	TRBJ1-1	CASSQDRGGTEAFF	TGCGCCAGCAGCCAGGACAGGGGAGGGACTGAAGCTTTCTTT
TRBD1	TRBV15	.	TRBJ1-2	CATSRGIGTGGGYGYTF	TGTGCCACCAGCAGGGGAATCGGGACAGGGGGAGGCTATGGCTACACCTTC